Listed below are T cell receptor beta chains from one sample, sequenced in a study of blood T cell repertoires in COVID-19. Here immunoSEQ multiplex PCR was the method, and the copy in TCRdb shows in-frame clones only, minus some. This table has about 170,000 clones, around four fifths appearing once. The sample comprised peripheral blood. The source of these receptors is a woman in her seventies who had recovered from COVID-19. Each CDR3 is given without its conserved first and last residue.

TRBV19,ASRHSGRTNEQF
TRBV15,ATSRDKRREGYT
TRBV5-1,ASTSGIPDTQY
TRBV4-1,ASSQSQVRTVGAF
TRBV2,ASSGGQAREQY
TRBV7-3,ASSSGGGGPLGDEQF
TRBV27,ASSLEGGQGLNQPQH
TRBV7-8,ASSRANQETQY
TRBV27,ASSRWQDYGYT
TRBV2,ASSSGTAGNTIY
TRBV5-4,ASSTEGGSETQY
TRBV5-4,ASSPGGGRGYEQY
TRBV27,ASSTGLARGETQY
TRBV5-1,ASSLGGIETQY
TRBV7-2,ASSPRAQLGNTIY
TRBV28,ASRPSGYEQF
TRBV7-9,ASGTSGAGEQF
TRBV10-3,AIGAGGRREQY
TRBV19,ASSRTGHNEQF
TRBV7-9,ASSLARQTQETQY
TRBV10-2,ASGGLAGVQETQY
TRBV2,ASHPGLAGGRDTGELF
TRBV11-2,ASSFRGRSTDTQY
TRBV5-1,ASSPQTGPYGYT
TRBV5-1,ASSLDAGRLGNTIY
TRBV11-2,ASSLGGDTGYGYT
TRBV5-1,ASSLGTPGEGYGYT
TRBV6-2/TRBV6-3,ASSPGQGAGAGELF
TRBV2,ASSGTQQETQY
TRBV6-5,ASSPLREGPFEQY
TRBV5-1,ASSLLASSYEQY
TRBV9,ASSPGTEHYGYT
TRBV3-1/TRBV3-2,ASSRTGTGVYEQY
TRBV21-1,ASSRSQGQGKGGYT
TRBV7-2,ASSPRLAGVGYEQY
TRBV12-5,ASARTGRSEQY
TRBV19,ATRRGQGPNQPQH
TRBV15,ATSRRTGYEAF
TRBV11-1,ASSLANWAANYT
TRBV30,AWSRTSRTDTQY
TRBV2,ASSRQGDGYT
TRBV5-6,ASSPPGREAYEQY
TRBV7-6,ASSPGGSLRETQY
TRBV28,ASSLFPRTGVGPGEQF
TRBV5-5,ASSPSWGNTEAF
TRBV30,AWSPGGGANEKLF
TRBV5-1,ASTETSGPNEQF
TRBV5-1,ASTKQPGTPTYEQY
TRBV5-5,ASSLLEGRSYNSPLH
TRBV5-1,ASSLGAGGGEPQH
TRBV27,ASSSRQGAIPGELF
TRBV7-9,ASSGPVGVKGSPLH
TRBV27,ASSLPRGTIY
TRBV12-3/TRBV12-4,ASSFARSDTQY
TRBV18,ASSPRAGAYEQY
TRBV15,ATSRPPGREEGGELF
TRBV7-9,ASSLGSPIQY